This paragraph covers one T cell receptor beta chain sequence. This record belongs to a study of blood T cell repertoires in COVID-19. Generated by immunoSEQ multiplex PCR, the TCRdb table keeps only in-frame clones and is missing some. Seen here are 100,000 to 110,000 clones, more than 85% observed once, and the top ten hold approximately 2%. The sequence derives from a man aged 45 to 65 with active COVID-19. Sequenced sample: peripheral blood.

DNA for the CDR3: TGTGCCAGCAGCTTAGATCGGGGAGCCCCCGTCTCCGAAGCTTTCTTT. Its translation is CASSLDRGAPVSEAFF. The V call is TRBV7-8, the J call TRBJ1-1; no definite D call. Trimming removed 1 base from V and 8 bases from J, with 20 bases in between. Germline V gene lookup returns CDR1 SGHVS and CDR2 FQNEAQ. CDR3 length: 16 amino acids.